A selection of T cell receptor beta chains follows, all from one sample in a study of shared clonotypes between healthy human individuals. This table comes from immunoSEQ multiplex PCR, and its TCRdb copy is limited to in-frame clones, with some not included. The sample holds over a million clones; around three quarters are singletons and the top ten take approximately 0.5%. Sequences were obtained from memory CD4+ T cells from PBMCs. These receptors were obtained from a man aged 18 to 30 in good health. Some clones in this sample may be carry-over from other donors' samples. The CDR3 runs from the conserved cysteine through the conserved F or W. The D gene is left open where the match is weak. A row's size may be missing; if present it is once, few, many or a size class.

v_call,d_call,clone_size,j_call,cdr3_aa,cdr3_nt
TRBV28,NA,NA,TRBJ2-4,CASSLKERNIQYF,TGTGCCAGCAGTCTCAAGGAGCGAAACATTCAGTACTTC
TRBV5-1,TRBD1,NA,TRBJ2-3,CASSRTGRTDTQYF,TGCGCCAGCAGCCGGACAGGGCGGACAGATACGCAGTATTTT
TRBV27,TRBD2,NA,TRBJ2-7,CASRRSGTSGYEQYF,TGTGCCAGCAGAAGATCCGGGACTAGCGGCTACGAGCAGTACTTC
TRBV2,TRBD2,NA,TRBJ2-1,CASRRLAGLNEQFF,TGTGCCAGCCGGCGGCTAGCGGGACTGAATGAGCAGTTCTTC
TRBV28,NA,NA,TRBJ2-7,CASSQTTYEQYF,TGTGCCAGCAGCCAGACTACCTACGAGCAGTACTTC
TRBV5-1,NA,few,TRBJ2-3,CASSRQITDTQYF,TGCGCCAGCAGTAGACAGATCACAGATACGCAGTATTTT
TRBV2,TRBD2,NA,TRBJ2-5,CASSELAGVETQYF,TGTGCCAGCAGTGAATTAGCGGGAGTTGAGACCCAGTACTTC
TRBV29-1,TRBD1,NA,TRBJ2-5,CSVEDTGTEETQYF,TGCAGCGTTGAAGATACCGGGACAGAAGAGACCCAGTACTTC
TRBV9,NA,NA,TRBJ2-6,CASSVPPRAGANVLTF,TGTGCCAGCAGCGTCCCCCCGCGAGCTGGGGCCAACGTCCTGACTTTC
TRBV4-3,NA,NA,TRBJ2-2,CASSQEQRRTNTGELFF,TGCGCCAGCAGCCAAGAACAGAGAAGAACAAACACCGGGGAGCTGTTTTTT
TRBV27,TRBD1,once,TRBJ2-5,CASSRTGLIETQYF,TGTGCCAGCAGTAGGACAGGCTTAATAGAGACCCAGTACTTC
TRBV5-4,NA,NA,TRBJ1-2,CASSSRAGTRSYRGGYTF,TGTGCCAGCAGCTCCCGTGCCGGGACAAGATCCTACCGGGGTGGCTACACCTTC
TRBV7-8,NA,NA,TRBJ2-3,CASSPASDTQYF,TGTGCCAGCAGCCCGGCGTCAGATACGCAGTATTTT
TRBV5-4,TRBD2,once,TRBJ2-3,CASSHSGRGTDTQYF,TGTGCCAGCAGCCACAGCGGGAGAGGGACAGATACGCAGTATTTT
TRBV5-4,NA,NA,TRBJ2-5,CASSTGTQETQYF,TGTGCCAGCAGCACCGGGACTCAAGAGACCCAGTACTTC
TRBV29-1,TRBD2,NA,TRBJ2-5,CSVEYRGGETQYF,TGCAGCGTTGAATATCGGGGGGGAGAGACCCAGTACTTC
TRBV5-4,NA,NA,TRBJ2-1,CASSGGAGISINEQFF,TGTGCCAGCAGCGGTGGGGCCGGGATTTCTATCAATGAGCAGTTCTTC
TRBV19,NA,NA,TRBJ1-2,CASRGVEAYGYTF,TGTGCCAGTAGGGGCGTGGAGGCCTATGGCTACACCTTC
TRBV7-9,TRBD1,NA,TRBJ1-2,CASSSETGVFGYTF,TGTGCCAGCAGCTCAGAGACAGGGGTATTCGGCTACACCTTC
TRBV7-6,TRBD2,NA,TRBJ2-7,CASSLDGLAGALSSSYEQYF,TGTGCCAGCAGCTTAGATGGGTTAGCGGGAGCTCTATCCTCCTCTTACGAGCAGTACTTC
TRBV6-1,NA,NA,TRBJ1-5,CASSEDWGRPGQPQHF,TGTGCCAGCAGTGAAGATTGGGGGCGTCCGGGTCAGCCCCAGCATTTT
TRBV25-1,NA,NA,TRBJ2-6,CASSPREAGTGANVLTF,TGTGCCAGCAGTCCGAGGGAGGCAGGGACCGGGGCCAACGTCCTGACTTTC
TRBV10-3,NA,NA,TRBJ1-1,CAISDWGRDTEAFF,TGTGCCATCAGTGATTGGGGAAGGGACACTGAAGCTTTCTTT
TRBV28,NA,few,TRBJ2-3,CASSLGASTDTQYF,TGTGCCAGCAGTTTGGGGGCGAGCACAGATACGCAGTATTTT
TRBV5-5,NA,NA,TRBJ1-4,CASSLGGTGEKLFF,TGTGCCAGCAGCTTGGGAGGGACTGGGGAAAAACTGTTTTTT
TRBV6-5,NA,NA,TRBJ1-2,CASSFGQIYGYTF,TGTGCCAGCAGTTTCGGACAAATCTATGGCTACACCTTC
TRBV7-8,NA,once,TRBJ1-6,CASSLTGINFSPLHF,TGTGCCAGCAGCCTTACAGGGATAAACTTTTCACCCCTCCACTTT
TRBV5-6,NA,few,TRBJ2-6,CASSLYRESSGANVLTF,TGTGCCAGCAGCTTGTACAGGGAAAGCTCTGGGGCCAACGTCCTGACTTTC
TRBV5-4,NA,NA,TRBJ2-3,CASSFYRDTQYF,TGTGCCAGCAGCTTTTATCGAGATACGCAGTATTTT
TRBV11-1,NA,NA,TRBJ2-7,CASSLTSSWGTYEQYF,TGTGCCAGCAGCTTAACGTCGTCCTGGGGGACCTACGAGCAGTACTTC